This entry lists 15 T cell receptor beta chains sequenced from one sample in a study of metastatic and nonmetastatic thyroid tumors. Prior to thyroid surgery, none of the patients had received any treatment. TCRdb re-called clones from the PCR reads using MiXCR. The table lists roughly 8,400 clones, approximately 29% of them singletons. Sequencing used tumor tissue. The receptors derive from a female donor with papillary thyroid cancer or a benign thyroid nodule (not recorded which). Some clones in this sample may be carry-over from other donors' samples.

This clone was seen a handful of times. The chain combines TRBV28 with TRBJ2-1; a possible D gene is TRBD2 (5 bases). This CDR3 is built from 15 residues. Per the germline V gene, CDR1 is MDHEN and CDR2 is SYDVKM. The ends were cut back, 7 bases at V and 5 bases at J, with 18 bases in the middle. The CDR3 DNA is TGTGCCAGCACCGAGATGCCGTACGGGAACAATGAGCAGTTCTTC. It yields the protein CASTEMPYGNNEQFF.

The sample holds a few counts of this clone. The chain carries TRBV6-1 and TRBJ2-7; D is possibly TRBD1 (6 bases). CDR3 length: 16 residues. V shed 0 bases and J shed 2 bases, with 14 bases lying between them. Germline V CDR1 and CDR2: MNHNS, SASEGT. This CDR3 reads CASSEARQAPTYEQYF. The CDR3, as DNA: TGTGCCAGCAGTGAAGCTAGACAGGCGCCTACCTACGAGCAGTACTTC.

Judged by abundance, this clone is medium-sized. The CDR3 protein is CSAPRRGNTEAFF. CDR3 DNA sequence: TGCAGTGCCCCTCGGCGGGGGAACACTGAAGCTTTCTTT. The genes are TRBV20-1 and TRBJ1-1; D remains unclear. This CDR3 is built from 13 residues. Germline values: CDR1 DFQATT, CDR2 SNEGSKA (reference sequence). With 6 bases removed from V and 1 base from J, the gap between germline ends came to 12 bases.

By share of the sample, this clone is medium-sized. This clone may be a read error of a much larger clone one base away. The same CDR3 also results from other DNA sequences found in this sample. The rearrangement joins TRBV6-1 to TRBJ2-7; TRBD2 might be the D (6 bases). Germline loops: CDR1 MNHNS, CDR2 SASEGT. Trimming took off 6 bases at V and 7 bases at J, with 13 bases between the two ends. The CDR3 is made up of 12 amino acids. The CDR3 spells CASSRQGREQYF. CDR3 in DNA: TGTGCCAGCAGCCGCCAAGGGAGGGAGCAGTACTTC.

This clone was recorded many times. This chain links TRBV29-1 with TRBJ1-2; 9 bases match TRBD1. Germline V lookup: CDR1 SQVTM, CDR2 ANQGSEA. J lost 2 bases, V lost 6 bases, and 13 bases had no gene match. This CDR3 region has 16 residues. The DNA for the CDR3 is TGCAGCGTGCTGGGACAGGGAGTTAGAGGAAACTATGGCTACACCTTC. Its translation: CSVLGQGVRGNYGYTF.

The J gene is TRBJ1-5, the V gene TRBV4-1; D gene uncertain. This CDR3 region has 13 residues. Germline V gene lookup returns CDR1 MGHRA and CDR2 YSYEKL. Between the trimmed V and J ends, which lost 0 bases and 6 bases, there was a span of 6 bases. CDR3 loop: CASSQDTGQPQHF. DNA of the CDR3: TGCGCCAGCAGCCAAGATACTGGTCAGCCCCAGCATTTT.

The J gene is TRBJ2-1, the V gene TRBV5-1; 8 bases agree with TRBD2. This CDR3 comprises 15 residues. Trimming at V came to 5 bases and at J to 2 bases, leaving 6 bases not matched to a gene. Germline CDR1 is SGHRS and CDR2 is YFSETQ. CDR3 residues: CASSVSGVTYNEQFF. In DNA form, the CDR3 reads TGCGCCAGCAGTGTTAGCGGGGTTACCTACAATGAGCAGTTCTTC.

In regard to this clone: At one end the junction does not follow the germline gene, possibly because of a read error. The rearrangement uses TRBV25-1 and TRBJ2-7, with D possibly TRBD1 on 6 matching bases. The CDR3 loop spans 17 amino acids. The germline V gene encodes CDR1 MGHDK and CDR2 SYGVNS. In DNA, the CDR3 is TGTGCCCGCAGTGAAGCCCTACGCACAGGGCAATCCTACGAGCCGTACTTC. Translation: CARSEALRTGQSYEPYF.

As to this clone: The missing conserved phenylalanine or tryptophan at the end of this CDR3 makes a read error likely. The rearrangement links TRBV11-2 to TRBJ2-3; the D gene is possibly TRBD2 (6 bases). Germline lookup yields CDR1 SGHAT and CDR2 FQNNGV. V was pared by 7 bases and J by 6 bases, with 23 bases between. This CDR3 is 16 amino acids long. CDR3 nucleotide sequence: TGTGCCAGCATCTCCGCTGGGGTTGGGGGAGGCGATACGCAGTATGTT. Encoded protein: CASISAGVGGGDTQYV.

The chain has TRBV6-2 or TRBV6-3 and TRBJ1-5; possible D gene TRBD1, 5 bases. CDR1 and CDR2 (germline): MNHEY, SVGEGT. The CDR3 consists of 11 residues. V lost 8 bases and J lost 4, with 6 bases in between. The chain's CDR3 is CASGGNQPQHF. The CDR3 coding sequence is TGTGCCAGCGGGGGAAATCAGCCCCAGCATTTT.

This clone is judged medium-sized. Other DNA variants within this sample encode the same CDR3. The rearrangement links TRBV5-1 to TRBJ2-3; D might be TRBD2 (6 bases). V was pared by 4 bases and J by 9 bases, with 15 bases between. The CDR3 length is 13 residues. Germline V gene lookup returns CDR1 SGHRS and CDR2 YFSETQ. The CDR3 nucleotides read TGCGCCAGCAGCGAGGAGCTAGCGAACACGCAGTATTTT. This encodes CASSEELANTQYF.

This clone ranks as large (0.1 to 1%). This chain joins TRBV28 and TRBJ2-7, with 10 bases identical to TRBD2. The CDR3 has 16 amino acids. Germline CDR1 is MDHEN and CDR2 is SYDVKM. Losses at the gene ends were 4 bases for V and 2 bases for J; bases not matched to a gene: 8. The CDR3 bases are TGTGCCAGCAGTTCCTATCATAGCGGGAGGCCCTACGAGCAGTACTTC. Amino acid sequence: CASSSYHSGRPYEQYF.

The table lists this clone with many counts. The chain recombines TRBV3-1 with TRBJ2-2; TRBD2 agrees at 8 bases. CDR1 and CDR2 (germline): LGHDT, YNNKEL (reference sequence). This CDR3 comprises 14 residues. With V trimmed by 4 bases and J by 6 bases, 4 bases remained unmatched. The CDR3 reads CASSRAGAAGELFF. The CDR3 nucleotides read TGTGCCAGCAGCCGAGCGGGAGCGGCCGGGGAGCTGTTTTTT.

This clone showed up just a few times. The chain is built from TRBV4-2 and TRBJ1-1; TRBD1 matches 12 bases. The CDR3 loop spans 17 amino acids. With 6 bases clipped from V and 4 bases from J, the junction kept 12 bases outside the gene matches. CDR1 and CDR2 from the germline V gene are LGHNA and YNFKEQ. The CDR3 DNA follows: TGTGCCAGCAGTCTCCGGGACAGGGGGCGACTGGGCACTGAAGCTTTCTTT. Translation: CASSLRDRGRLGTEAFF.

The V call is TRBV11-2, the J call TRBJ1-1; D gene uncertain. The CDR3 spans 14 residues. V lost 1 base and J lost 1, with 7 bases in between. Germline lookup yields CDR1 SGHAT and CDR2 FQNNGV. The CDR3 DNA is TGTGCCAGCAGCTTAGGGGGAGCGAACACTGAAGCTTTCTTT. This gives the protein CASSLGGANTEAFF.